This T cell receptor (beta chain) was retrieved from a study of blood T cell repertoires in COVID-19. On the study more broadly: COVID-19 samples collected from the United States, Italy and Spain covered acute and convalescent phases. PBMCs, B-cell-depleted T cells, or T cells provided the cDNA or gDNA that made up the material.

This clone is a singleton in its sample. Looked up from germline, CDR1 is MDHEN and CDR2 is SYDVKM. The V and J ends lost 8 bases and 6 bases, in that order; junction bases with no gene match: 9. This CDR3 is 14 amino acids long. Original processing methods: Nucleated cell counts were estimated from reference gene primer amplification. Some clones are missing from TCRdb's copy, which holds only in-frame ones; the method was immunoSEQ multiplex PCR. V, J and clone size were drawn from that table, and D and trimming were deduced from the DNA. This table has 65,000 to 90,000 clones, 88% appearing once. The genes are TRBV28 and TRBJ2-2, with 7 positions matching TRBD2. The receptor was derived from a woman older than 75 with acute or convalescent COVID-19. The sequencing sample was made of peripheral blood. CDR3 protein: CASSKGGRPGELFF. CDR3 in DNA: TGTGCCAGCTCCAAGGGAGGGAGGCCCGGGGAGCTGTTTTTT.